Shown below are 7 T cell receptor beta chains from a single sample sequenced in a study of T cell responses to AZD1222 COVID-19 vaccine. Assay: immunoSEQ multiplex PCR; the TCRdb copy retains only in-frame clones and omits some. Here the sample spans 100,000 to 130,000 clones, 70% to 90% being singletons. The input for sequencing was peripheral blood, taken on day 0 of AZD1222 vaccination. All receptors come from an adult in good health.

The chain uses TRBV9 and TRBJ1-2, with 10 bases lining up with TRBD1. After removal of 4 bases from V and 7 bases from J, the junction contained 10 bases not matched to a gene. Germline V lookup: CDR1 SGDLS, CDR2 YYNGEE. The CDR3 is 15 amino acids. CDR3 sequence: CASSSETGGYSGYTF. CDR3 coding DNA: TGTGCCAGCAGCTCAGAGACAGGGGGCTACTCTGGCTACACCTTC.

This chain uses TRBV18 with TRBJ2-5; TRBD2 agrees at 9 bases. This CDR3 has 18 amino acids. The germline gives CDR1 KGHSH, CDR2 LQKENI. The junction had 11 bases not matched to a gene; V was cut back by 3 bases and J by 0 bases. CDR3 nucleotide sequence: TGTGCCAGCTCACCCTTTAGCGGGGGCGAATTGTACCAAGAGACCCAGTACTTC. Its translation is CASSPFSGGELYQETQYF.

The gene calls are TRBV7-9 and TRBJ1-2, with D uncertain. The CDR3 totals 15 residues. Germline V gives CDR1 SEHNR, CDR2 FQNEAQ (reference sequence). V was cut by 5 bases and J by 8 bases, with 21 bases left in between. The CDR3: CASSTGTEPPGGYTF. The CDR3 region has the DNA TGTGCCAGCAGCACGGGAACAGAACCTCCTGGGGGCTACACCTTC.

As DNA, the CDR3 is TGTGCCAGCAACGGACAGGGAACGAACACCGGGGAGCTGTTTTTT. This codes for CASNGQGTNTGELFF. The chain couples TRBV2 to TRBJ2-2, with TRBD1 matching over 8 bases. This CDR3 has 15 amino acids. Per germline, CDR1 SNHLY and CDR2 FYNNEI. The ends lost 7 bases at V and 0 bases at J; junction bases unmatched: 4.

The rearrangement joins TRBV5-5 to TRBJ1-5; 7 nucleotides match TRBD1. In germline, CDR1 is SGHKS, CDR2 YYEKEE (reference sequence). The CDR3 is 14 amino acids. J was trimmed by 2 bases and V by 4 bases; bases with no gene match: 3. The chain's CDR3 is CASSGTGGNQPQHF. The CDR3 region has the DNA TGTGCCAGCAGCGGAACAGGGGGCAATCAGCCCCAGCATTTT.

The V call is TRBV6-5, the J call TRBJ2-1; 8 nucleotides align to TRBD1. Per germline, CDR1 MNHEY and CDR2 SVGAGI. The CDR3 loop spans 14 amino acids. The V gene end was trimmed by 5 bases and the J gene end by 9 bases; junction bases not matched to a gene: 9. CDR3 region: CASSPRTGLSEQFF. The CDR3 region has the DNA TGTGCCAGCAGTCCTAGGACAGGGTTGAGTGAGCAGTTCTTC.

This clone has only a few counts. The chain has TRBV5-1 and TRBJ1-5, with D unresolved. CDR1 is SGHRS, CDR2 YFSETQ, per germline. V lost 5 bases and J 0 bases, leaving 12 bases between the germline ends. CDR3 length equals 15 residues. The chain's CDR3 is CASSLAGSSNQPQHF. CDR3 nucleotides: TGCGCCAGCAGTCTCGCAGGTTCTAGCAATCAGCCCCAGCATTTT.